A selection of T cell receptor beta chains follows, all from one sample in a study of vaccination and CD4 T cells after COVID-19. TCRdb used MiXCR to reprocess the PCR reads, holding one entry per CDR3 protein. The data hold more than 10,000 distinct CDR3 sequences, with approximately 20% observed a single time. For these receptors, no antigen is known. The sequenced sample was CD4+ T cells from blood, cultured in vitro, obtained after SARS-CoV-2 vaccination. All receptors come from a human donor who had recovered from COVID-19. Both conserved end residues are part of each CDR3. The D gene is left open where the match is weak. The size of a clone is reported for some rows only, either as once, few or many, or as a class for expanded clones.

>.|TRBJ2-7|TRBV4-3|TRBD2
TGCGCCAGCAGCCAAGGGATCCAGTGGCGGGAGGGCCCTCGGGGCGAGCAGTACTTC
CASSQGIQWREGPRGEQYF
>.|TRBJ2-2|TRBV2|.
TGTGCCAGCAGCAAAGGAGCATCGAACACCGGGGAGCTGTTTTTT
CASSKGASNTGELFF
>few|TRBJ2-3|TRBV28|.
TGTGCCGCCTGCCGGAGAAGGGGGGTAGCAGATACGCAGTATTTT
CAACRRRGVADTQYF
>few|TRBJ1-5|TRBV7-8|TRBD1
TGTGCCAGCAGCCCGGGACAGGGAAGCAATCAGCCCCAGCATTTT
CASSPGQGSNQPQHF
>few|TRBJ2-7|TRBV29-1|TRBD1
TGCAGCGTTTTAAAGGACAGGGGATTAGACGAGCAGTACTTC
CSVLKDRGLDEQYF
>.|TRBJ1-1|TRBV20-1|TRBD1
TGCAGTGCTAAGAATTACAGGGGCCACACTGAAGCTTTCTTT
CSAKNYRGHTEAFF
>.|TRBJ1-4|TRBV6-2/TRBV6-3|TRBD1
TGTGCCAGCAGTTACTCGGGAGGGGGCGGTGAAAAACTGTTTTTT
CASSYSGGGGEKLFF
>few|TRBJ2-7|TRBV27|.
TGTGCCAGCAGGAACCCGGGGTCCAACTACGAGCAGTACTTC
CASRNPGSNYEQYF
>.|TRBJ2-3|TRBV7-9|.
TGTGCCAGCAGCTTAGGAGCAGGATCAGATACGCAGTATTTT
CASSLGAGSDTQYF
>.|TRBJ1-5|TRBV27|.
TGTGCCAGCAGTCGGGCGGGGGGGGCGCGGGAGGATCAGCCCCAGCATTTT
CASSRAGGAREDQPQHF
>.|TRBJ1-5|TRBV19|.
TGTGCCAGTAAGGCAGAGGCCTTAGGGAATCAGCCCCAGCATTTT
CASKAEALGNQPQHF
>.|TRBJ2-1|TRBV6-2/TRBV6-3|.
TGTGCCAGCAGTGTACACAATGAGCAGTTCTTC
CASSVHNEQFF
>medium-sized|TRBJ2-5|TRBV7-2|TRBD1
TGTGCCAGCAGTTCGGACAGGGGAAGCACAGAGACCCAGTACTTC
CASSSDRGSTETQYF
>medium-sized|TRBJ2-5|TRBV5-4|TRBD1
TGTGCCAGCAGCCCCGCACCGGGACAGGGGGAGACCCAGTACTTC
CASSPAPGQGETQYF
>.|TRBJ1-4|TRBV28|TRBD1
TGTGCCAGCAGCGGGACAGTTAATGAAAAACTGTTTTTT
CASSGTVNEKLFF
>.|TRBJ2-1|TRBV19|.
TGTGCCAGTAGTTCCGGGGCCCGATGGGATAATGAGCAGTTCTTC
CASSSGARWDNEQFF
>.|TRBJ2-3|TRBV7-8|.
TGTGCCAGCAGGGCGGCGGGACCCACAGATACGCAGTATTTT
CASRAAGPTDTQYF
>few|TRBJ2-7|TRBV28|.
TGTGCCAGCCTTGGAGGACACATGGTCGAGCAGTACTTC
CASLGGHMVEQYF
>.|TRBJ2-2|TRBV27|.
TGTGCCAGCAGGGCGTCCGGGGAGCTGTTTTTT
CASRASGELFF
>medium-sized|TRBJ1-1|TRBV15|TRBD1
TGTGCCACCAGCAGAGGGGGTGACAGGGCTGAAGCTTTCTTT
CATSRGGDRAEAFF
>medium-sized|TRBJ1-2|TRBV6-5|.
TGTGCCAGCAGTTATCACAACGGTGGCTACACCTTC
CASSYHNGGYTF
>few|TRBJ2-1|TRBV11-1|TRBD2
TGTGCCAGCAGCCTTAGCGGGGCCAGCTACAATGAGCAGTTCTTC
CASSLSGASYNEQFF
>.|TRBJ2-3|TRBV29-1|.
TGCAGCGTTGGTCGGACGGCTTTCTCCGCAGATACGCAGTATTTT
CSVGRTAFSADTQYF
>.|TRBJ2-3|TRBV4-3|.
TGCGCCAGCGCCCTGGGGGCTAGGAGCACAGATACGCAGTATTTT
CASALGARSTDTQYF
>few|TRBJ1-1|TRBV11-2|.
TGTGCCAGCACCGCCGCGACAGGCCGAATTGAAGCTTTCTTT
CASTAATGRIEAFF
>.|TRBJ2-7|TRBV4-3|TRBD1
TGCGCCAGCAGCCAAATACAGGGGGCGGAGATATACGAGCAGTACTTC
CASSQIQGAEIYEQYF
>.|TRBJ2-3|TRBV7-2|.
TGTGCCAGCAACGGGAGAGCGAGAAGCACAGATACGCAGTATTTT
CASNGRARSTDTQYF
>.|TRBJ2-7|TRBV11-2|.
TGTGCCAGCAGCTTTGAGGGCCTCGGGGTGGCCTTCTACGAGCAGTACTTC
CASSFEGLGVAFYEQYF
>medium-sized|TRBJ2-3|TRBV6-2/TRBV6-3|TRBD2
TGTGCCAGCAGACCCCCGACTAGCGGGAGAATTTCAGATACGCAGTATTTT
CASRPPTSGRISDTQYF
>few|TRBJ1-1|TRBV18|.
TGTGCCAGCTCAGGGGGCATGAACACTGAAGCTTTCTTT
CASSGGMNTEAFF
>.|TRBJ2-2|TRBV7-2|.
TGTGCCAGCAGCTTATTCTACTCCCCGAACACCGGGGAGCTGTTTTTT
CASSLFYSPNTGELFF
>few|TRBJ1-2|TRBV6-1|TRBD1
TGTGCCAGCAGCCGACAGGGCGATAACTATGGCTACACCTTC
CASSRQGDNYGYTF
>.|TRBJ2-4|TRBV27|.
TGTGCCAGCAGTTTATCGATGGGGCTAGCCAAAAACATTCAGTACTTC
CASSLSMGLAKNIQYF
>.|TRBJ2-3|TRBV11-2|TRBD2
TGTGCCAGCAGCTCCCAGCCTAGCGGGAGGGTGAGCACAGATACGCAGTATTTT
CASSSQPSGRVSTDTQYF
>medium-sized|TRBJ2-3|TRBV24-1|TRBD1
TGTGCCACCATCAGGGGGCCTGGCACAGATACGCAGTATTTT
CATIRGPGTDTQYF
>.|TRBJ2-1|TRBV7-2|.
TGTGCCAGCAGCTCTCAGGGTTACAATGAGCAGTTCTTC
CASSSQGYNEQFF
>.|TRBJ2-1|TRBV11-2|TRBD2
TGTGCCAGCAGCTGGTTAGCGGGAGTCGGCTACAATGAGCAGTTCTTC
CASSWLAGVGYNEQFF
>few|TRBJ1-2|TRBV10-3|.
TGTGCCATCAGTGAGTCGTCGCCCGTTCCCTACACCTTC
CAISESSPVPYTF
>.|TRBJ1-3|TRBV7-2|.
TGTGCCAGCAGCCTCTCTGGAAACACCATATATTTT
CASSLSGNTIYF
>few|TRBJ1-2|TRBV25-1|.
TGTGCCAGCAGTGAACAGACCCAGGGGTATGGCTACACCTTC
CASSEQTQGYGYTF
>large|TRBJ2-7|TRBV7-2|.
TGTGCCAGCAGCCCGGGACCCGTCAACCACGAGCAGTACTTC
CASSPGPVNHEQYF
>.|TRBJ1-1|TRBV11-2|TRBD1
TGTGCCAGCAGCTTACTCCGGGACAGGGAAGCTTTCTTT
CASSLLRDREAFF
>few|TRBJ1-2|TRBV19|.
TGTGCCAGTAGCGCCGGGGCCAGGGCCTCCTATGGCTACACCTTC
CASSAGARASYGYTF
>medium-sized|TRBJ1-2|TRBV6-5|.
TGTGCCAGCAGTTACCAGGGTGCGGCTGGCTACACCTTC
CASSYQGAAGYTF
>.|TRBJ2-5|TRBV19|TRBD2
TGTGCCAGTAGTATAGAGGGACGGGGGGGAGAGACCCAGTACTTC
CASSIEGRGGETQYF
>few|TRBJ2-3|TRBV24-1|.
TGTGCCACCAGTGATTTTCCAGGCGGGCCCTCCGGCGATACGCAGTATTTT
CATSDFPGGPSGDTQYF
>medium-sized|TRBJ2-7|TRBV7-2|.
TGTGCCAGCAGCCGCGGGCCCCTGAGCGAGCAGTACTTC
CASSRGPLSEQYF
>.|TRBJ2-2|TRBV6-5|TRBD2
TGTGCCAGCAGTTACGGGGCTAGCGGGGTCGGGGAGCTGTTTTTT
CASSYGASGVGELFF
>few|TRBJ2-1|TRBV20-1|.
TGCAGTGCCACAAGTAGGGGGGCGTCCCCCAATGAGCAGTTCTTC
CSATSRGASPNEQFF
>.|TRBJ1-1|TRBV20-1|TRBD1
TGCAGTGCTAGGGGACAGGGGCCGAACACTGAAGCTTTCTTT
CSARGQGPNTEAFF
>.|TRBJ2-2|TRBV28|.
TGTGCCAGCATCAAGGGTAACACCGGGGAGCTGTTTTTT
CASIKGNTGELFF
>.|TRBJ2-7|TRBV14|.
TGTGCCAGCAGCCGAGGGGCCTCCTACGAGCAGTACTTC
CASSRGASYEQYF
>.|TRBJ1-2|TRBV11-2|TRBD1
TGTGCCAGCAGCCTACATAGGGGGGGGGACAGGGCCCAACGAAAAGGCTACACCTTC
CASSLHRGGDRAQRKGYTF
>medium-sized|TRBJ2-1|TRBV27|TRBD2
TGTGCCAGCAGTCCCAGGGAGGGCTCCTACAATGAGCAGTTCTTC
CASSPREGSYNEQFF
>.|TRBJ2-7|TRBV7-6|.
TGTGCCAGCAGCCCTTCCGGGACATCGGAGGTCCCCTACGAGCAGTACTTC
CASSPSGTSEVPYEQYF